Presented here are 32 T cell receptor beta chains from one specimen sequenced in a study of shared clonotypes between healthy human individuals. Sequencing used immunoSEQ multiplex PCR; TCRdb keeps in-frame clones, though not all of them. The table lists about 680,000 clones, under 95% of them singletons. Naive CD8 cells were CD45RO-negative, positively selected for CCR7, excluding terminally differentiated effector memory CD45RA+ cells. Sequenced input: naive CD8+ T cells sorted from blood. Receptors were obtained from a man aged 25 to 40 in good health.

This clone was observed a handful of times. The CDR3 coding sequence is TGTGCCAGCAGCTTCGGTAACAATGAGCAGTTCTTC. Encoded protein: CASSFGNNEQFF. This rearrangement joins TRBV7-9 to TRBJ2-1, with D hard to call. Trimming stripped 3 bases from V and 5 bases from J, with 5 bases between. The CDR3 has 12 residues. CDR1 is SEHNR and CDR2 is FQNEAQ in the germline V gene (reference sequence).

This chain joins TRBV7-9 and TRBJ2-6, with unresolved D. Per the germline V gene, CDR1 is SEHNR and CDR2 is FQNEAQ (reference sequence). The V and J ends lost 4 bases and 11 bases respectively, with 9 bases between them. This CDR3 contains 12 residues. This CDR3 reads CASSWLPDVLTF. CDR3 coding DNA: TGTGCCAGCAGCTGGTTACCGGACGTCCTGACTTTC.

This chain uses TRBV21-1 with TRBJ2-5; the table's D gene call, TRBD2, was not cross checked with the DNA. TRBV21-1 is labeled a pseudogene. The CDR3 runs 11 residues. CDR3: CAKLHPETQYF. The DNA for the CDR3 is TGTGCCAAACTTCACCCGGAGACCCAGTACTTC.

This chain uses TRBV7-2 with TRBJ2-5; D not certain. The CDR3 covers 14 residues. The germline V gene encodes CDR1 SGHTA and CDR2 FQGNSA. The ends were cut back, 4 bases at V and 4 bases at J, with 13 bases in the middle. Written as DNA, the CDR3 is TGTGCCAGCAGCTCCCCGTCTATAGGAGAGACCCAGTACTTC. This translates into CASSSPSIGETQYF.

The chain joins TRBV6-1 to TRBJ1-1, with D uncertain. The CDR3 loop spans 13 amino acids. The V end was cut by 10 bases, the J end by 0 bases, with 12 bases between. The V gene's germline CDR1 is MNHNS and CDR2 SASEGT. In DNA, the CDR3 is TGTGCCACCTCCCTCTCTTTGAACACTGAAGCTTTCTTT. Translation gives CATSLSLNTEAFF.

The CDR3: CAWSHLPRSSYEQYF. CDR3 DNA: TGTGCCTGGAGTCACCTACCCAGGAGCTCCTACGAGCAGTACTTC. This chain links TRBV30 with TRBJ2-7; D gene uncertain. This CDR3 comprises 15 residues. Germline V lookup: CDR1 GTSNPN, CDR2 SVGIG (reference sequence). The V end lost 2 bases, the J end lost 0 bases, and 14 bases lay between the germline ends.

This chain links TRBV4-3 with TRBJ1-2, with unresolved D. The ends were cut back, 0 bases at V and 4 bases at J, with 12 bases in the middle. This CDR3 is 15 amino acids long. Germline V gives CDR1 LGHNA, CDR2 YSLEER. Here the CDR3 reads CASSQDAAVGYGYTF. DNA for the CDR3: TGCGCCAGCAGCCAAGATGCAGCCGTGGGCTATGGCTACACCTTC.

The chain is built from TRBV25-1 and TRBJ2-7, with D possibly matching TRBD1 (5 bases). The CDR3 length is 15 residues. CDR1 and CDR2 (germline): MGHDK, SYGVNS. The V and J ends lost 6 bases and 0 bases respectively, with 15 bases between them. The CDR3 here is CASSPSTVGSYEQYF. CDR3 DNA: TGTGCCAGCAGCCCCTCGACAGTGGGCTCCTACGAGCAGTACTTC.

For this clone: Other nucleotide sequences in the sample specify the same CDR3. The gene calls are TRBV9 and TRBJ2-7; 8 bases align to TRBD1. Germline lookup yields CDR1 SGDLS and CDR2 YYNGEE. The ends lost 0 bases at V and 0 bases at J; junction bases unmatched: 2. The CDR3 totals 15 residues. This chain's CDR3 is CASSVGGTGSYEQYF. In DNA form, the CDR3 reads TGTGCCAGCAGCGTAGGTGGGACAGGCTCCTACGAGCAGTACTTC.

This clone was observed a handful of times. The chain joins TRBV6-5 to TRBJ1-2, with TRBD1 matching over 9 bases. The junction had 8 bases not matched to a gene; V was cut back by 7 bases and J by 8 bases. The CDR3 is 13 amino acids. In germline, CDR1 is MNHEY, CDR2 SVGAGI. The CDR3 nucleotides are TGTGCCAGCACCCACCGGGACAGGGAGGGCTACACCTTC. Its protein product is CASTHRDREGYTF.

This chain links TRBV5-8 with TRBJ2-7; maybe TRBD2 (6 bases). Germline CDR1 SGHTS, CDR2 YDEGEE. The CDR3 consists of 14 residues. The germline V and J ends were trimmed by 2 bases and 4 bases, with 13 bases remaining between them. CDR3 DNA sequence: TGTGCCAGCAGCTTTATAGCGGCCGGGTACGAGCAGTACTTC. Protein sequence: CASSFIAAGYEQYF.

The chain links TRBV7-9 to TRBJ1-2, with TRBD1 matching over 7 bases. V was pared by 5 bases and J by 2 bases, with 14 bases of the junction left unmatched. Germline V gene sequence: CDR1 SEHNR, CDR2 FQNEAQ (reference sequence). The CDR3 loop spans 17 amino acids. CDR3 amino acids: CASSDWGQRVGNYGYTF. CDR3 sequence (DNA): TGTGCCAGCAGCGACTGGGGACAGAGGGTCGGCAACTATGGCTACACCTTC.

The chain joins TRBV7-3 to TRBJ2-1; TRBD2 aligns across 9 bases. This CDR3 region has 15 residues. Germline CDR1 SGHTA, CDR2 FQGTGA. After removal of 6 bases from V and 8 bases from J, the junction contained 11 bases not matched to a gene. CDR3 coding DNA: TGTGCCAGCAGTCCGGGACTAGCTTTAAAGGATGAGCAGTTCTTC. It yields the protein CASSPGLALKDEQFF.

CDR3 nucleotides: TGTGCCAGCAGCTTAGAACGCCAGGACTACACCTTC. Translation: CASSLERQDYTF. The J gene is TRBJ1-2, the V gene TRBV13; no definite D call. CDR3 length: 12 residues. Germline assignment: CDR1 PRHDT and CDR2 FYEKMQ (reference sequence). The V end lost 1 base, the J end lost 10 bases, and 10 bases lay between the germline ends.

J is TRBJ2-1 and V is TRBV29-1; 12 nucleotides agree with TRBD2. V was clipped by 3 bases and J by 0 bases; unmatched bases: 6. Germline assignment: CDR1 SQVTM and CDR2 ANQGSEA. There are 17 residues in the CDR3. This CDR3 is CSVDGLAGKSSYNEQFF. DNA of the CDR3: TGCAGCGTTGACGGACTAGCGGGAAAGAGCTCCTACAATGAGCAGTTCTTC.

The rearrangement links TRBV7-2 to TRBJ2-3; 7 positions agree with TRBD2. Germline-derived CDR1 and CDR2 are SGHTA and FQGNSA. Losses at the gene ends were 2 bases for V and 6 bases for J; bases not matched to a gene: 20. This CDR3 region has 19 residues. The CDR3 sequence: CASSLSVLAFPTLGDTQYF. DNA of the CDR3: TGTGCCAGCAGCTTATCGGTACTAGCGTTCCCGACATTGGGGGATACGCAGTATTTT.

This clone showed up just once. The CDR3 DNA reads as TGCGCCAGTCAGGATATTACCTACGAGCAGTACTTC. Translating gives CASQDITYEQYF. The chain recombines TRBV5-1 with TRBJ2-7; no clear D. The V end lost 8 bases, the J end lost 2 bases, and 11 bases lay between the germline ends. The germline gives CDR1 SGHRS, CDR2 YFSETQ. This CDR3 spans 12 amino acids.

Points on this clone: This specimen includes other DNA sequences encoding the same CDR3. V usage is TRBV9 and J usage is TRBJ2-7; D not resolved. Germline assignment: CDR1 SGDLS and CDR2 YYNGEE. The CDR3 consists of 13 residues. Trimming took off 2 bases at V and 3 bases at J, with 9 bases between the two ends. DNA of the CDR3: TGTGCCAGCAGCGTGGGAAACAGCTACGAGCAGTACTTC. Its translation: CASSVGNSYEQYF.

The CDR3: CASSSPVSGHTSTDTQYF. The CDR3 region has the DNA TGTGCCAGCAGCTCCCCCGTTAGCGGGCACACTAGCACAGATACGCAGTATTTT. The V and J genes are TRBV7-9 and TRBJ2-3; 7 bases align to TRBD2. Losses at the gene ends were 4 bases for V and 0 bases for J; bases not matched to a gene: 13. The CDR3 is 18 amino acids. Germline V lookup: CDR1 SEHNR, CDR2 FQNEAQ (reference sequence).

J is TRBJ2-7 and V is TRBV27; D gene unclear. Per the germline V gene, CDR1 is MNHEY and CDR2 is SMNVEV (reference sequence). This CDR3 is built from 12 residues. The germline V and J ends were trimmed by 5 bases and 2 bases, with 7 bases remaining between them. CDR3 DNA: TGTGCCAGCAGTCCATCCCCCTACGAGCAGTACTTC. Protein: CASSPSPYEQYF.

The chain is built from TRBV28 and TRBJ2-5; D unresolved. Trimming pared 1 base from V and 6 bases from J, leaving 6 bases between. This CDR3 has 12 amino acids. Germline-derived CDR1 and CDR2 are MDHEN and SYDVKM. CDR3 DNA sequence: TGTGCCAGCAGTTTATTGAGCAAGACCCAGTACTTC. Encoded protein: CASSLLSKTQYF.

The chain recombines TRBV27 with TRBJ2-5; D gene uncertain. With the DNA end fitting TRBJ2-7 better, the J assignment may be wrong. The CDR3 is 15 residues long. The germline CDR1 and CDR2 sequences are MNHEY and SMNVEV (reference sequence). The CDR3 nucleotides read TGTGCCAGCAGTTCTTCCTCAGGTTACACCTACGAGCAGTACTTC. Translation gives CASSSSSGYTYEQYF.

The chain uses TRBV28 and TRBJ2-7; 7 nucleotides agree with TRBD2. The junction had 4 bases not matched to a gene; V was cut back by 3 bases and J by 2 bases. From germline, CDR1 is MDHEN and CDR2 SYDVKM. CDR3 size: 14 residues. This CDR3 is CASSFRTRTYEQYF. CDR3 DNA: TGTGCCAGCAGTTTTAGGACTAGAACCTACGAGCAGTACTTC.

The gene calls are TRBV10-3 and TRBJ2-1, with D uncertain. The germline CDR1 and CDR2 sequences are ENHRY and SYGVKD. Trimming took 5 bases from V and 0 from J, leaving 20 bases between them. This CDR3 region has 18 residues. The CDR3 bases are TGTGCCATCAGTTCCAGAAGGAGCAGCGAGAGCTCCTACAATGAGCAGTTCTTC. Its translation is CAISSRRSSESSYNEQFF.

CDR3 amino acids: CASSVGNPTDTQYF. CDR3 sequence (DNA): TGTGCCAGCAGCGTAGGGAATCCCACAGATACGCAGTATTTT. J is TRBJ2-3 and V is TRBV9; D is ambiguous. V lost 0 bases to trimming and J lost 2 bases, with 7 bases between them. This CDR3 has 14 residues. Germline-derived CDR1 and CDR2 are SGDLS and YYNGEE.

The rearrangement uses TRBV7-6 and TRBJ2-3, with 7 nucleotides matching TRBD2. V was pared by 3 bases and J by 5 bases, with 8 bases of the junction left unmatched. Germline V gene sequence: CDR1 SGHVS, CDR2 FNYEAQ. The length of the CDR3 is 15 residues. CDR3 residues: CASSLVAGPEDTQYF. CDR3 sequence (DNA): TGTGCCAGCAGCTTGGTAGCGGGTCCCGAAGATACGCAGTATTTT. The variable domain in full, with the rest retrieved from reference TRBV7-6 and TRBJ2-3, is GAGVSQSPRYKVTKRGQDVALRCDPISGHVSLYWYRQALGQGPEFLTYFNYEAQQDKSGLPNDRFSAERPEGSISTLTIQRTEQRDSAMYRCASSLVAGPEDTQYFGPGTRLTVL.

The chain couples TRBV5-4 to TRBJ2-7, with 10 positions matching TRBD1. The ends lost 2 bases at V and 2 bases at J; junction bases unmatched: 7. This CDR3 region has 16 residues. Germline V lookup: CDR1 SGHNT, CDR2 YYREEE (reference sequence). The CDR3 here is CASSFVAGTGAYEQYF. The CDR3 DNA sequence: TGTGCCAGCAGCTTCGTCGCCGGGACAGGGGCCTACGAGCAGTACTTC.

This chain uses TRBV14 with TRBJ1-2, with D unresolved. This CDR3 has 14 amino acids. Germline CDR1 reads SGHDN; CDR2 reads FVKESK. V was shortened by 1 base and J by 4 bases, with 10 bases between the two germline ends. CDR3 sequence reads: CASSQVGTGYGYTF. Here the CDR3 DNA reads TGTGCCAGCAGCCAAGTCGGAACTGGCTATGGCTACACCTTC.

V usage is TRBV28 and J usage is TRBJ2-7; tentative D call: TRBD2 (5 bases). V lost 3 bases to trimming and J lost 4 bases, with 25 bases between them. Germline V gene sequence: CDR1 MDHEN, CDR2 SYDVKM. This CDR3 is 18 amino acids long. CDR3 region: CASSFSLSSDPGFYEQYF. The CDR3 DNA sequence: TGTGCCAGCAGTTTTTCTCTCTCTTCGGATCCGGGATTTTACGAGCAGTACTTC.

The rearrangement uses TRBV9 and TRBJ1-1, with D tentatively TRBD1 (5 bases). This CDR3 comprises 14 residues. V gave up 3 bases and J gave up 3 bases, with 12 bases separating them. Germline V lookup: CDR1 SGDLS, CDR2 YYNGEE. As DNA, the CDR3 is TGTGCCAGCAGCGCTTCCAGGGAGTACACTGAAGCTTTCTTT. Amino acids: CASSASREYTEAFF.

This chain links TRBV28 with TRBJ2-1; D is ambiguous. Germline CDR1 and CDR2: MDHEN and SYDVKM. The CDR3 has 15 amino acids. Trimming took off 2 bases at V and 8 bases at J, with 16 bases between the two ends. CDR3 loop: CASSLTGSLGDEQFF. CDR3 DNA: TGTGCCAGCAGTTTAACCGGGTCCCTTGGCGATGAGCAGTTCTTC.

This clone was seen only once. The gene calls are TRBV4-1 and TRBJ2-1, with 7 bases lining up with TRBD1. The CDR3 has 14 amino acids. The germline V gene has CDR1 MGHRA and CDR2 YSYEKL. The junction had 13 bases not matched to a gene; V was cut back by 1 base and J by 16 bases. The CDR3 DNA sequence: TGCGCCAGCAGCCAAGTTGTTAGGGGGCGAAATGGCTTCTTC. Translated, it gives CASSQVVRGRNGFF.